What follows is one TCR beta chain and its context. The antigen it recognizes is unknown. The record has no base qualities; no much larger clone is one base away. The trial excluded patients who had a history of autoimmune disease or who were on systemic immunosuppression. Peripheral blood for TCR sequencing was collected from all dose cohorts at baseline, on cycle 4 day 1, and on cycle 7 day 1. Samples were obtained from an open-label, multicenter, first-in-human phase I dose-escalation trial of ivuxolimab. The trial enrolled adults with locally advanced or metastatic head and neck squamous cell, hepatocellular, melanoma or renal cell carcinoma. Before TCR sequencing, CD4+ T cells and CD8+ T cells were sorted from peripheral blood as separate populations. This sample is part of a study of OX40 agonist ivuxolimab in advanced cancers. In the study overall: The costimulatory receptor OX40 (CD134) was targeted by ivuxolimab, a fully human IgG2 agonistic monoclonal antibody. Intravenous ivuxolimab was administered to patients every 2 weeks at six dose levels: 0.01, 0.1, 0.3, 1.5, 3 and 10 mg/kg. Among the 50 to 55 dose-escalation patients, some 19 had hepatocellular carcinoma, roughly 15 melanoma, 9 renal cell carcinoma and 9 head and neck cancer. In the dose-escalation cohort, 82.7% of patients were male, and the mean age was approximately 60 years, with a range of 23 to 79. Patients were allowed to have had prior anti-PD-1, anti-PD-L1 or anti-CTLA-4 therapy, and about 40% of the dose-escalation patients had been treated with checkpoint inhibitors. Partial responses occurred in three dose-escalation patients, of whom one had hepatocellular carcinoma and two had cutaneous melanoma. The point of sequencing TCRbeta in the periphery was to test whether ivuxolimab changed TCR sequence diversity and drove clonal T-cell expansion. The paper covers the monotherapy dose-escalation part of the phase I ivuxolimab trial, which included N of about 56 patients. The full study reports these points: In the 0.1-3.0 mg/kg groups, partial responders had among the lowest normalized peripheral clonal expansion, particularly in CD8+ T cells. Low levels of normalized T-cell clonal expansion were also seen in some nonresponding patients. The antigen specificity of the peripheral T cells that underwent clonal expansion was not determined. At doses of 0.1 to 3.0 mg/kg, clonal expansion of both CD4+ and CD8+ T cells in blood was seen between baseline and week 6. After ivuxolimab, expanded clones were on average more numerous among CD8+ T cells than among CD4+ T cells.

For sequencing of the TCRbeta CDR3 region, genomic DNA was extracted from the sorted cells. The immunoSEQ Assay was used to sequence the TCRbeta CDR3 regions. Drawn from immuneACCESS, this table holds only the in-frame rearrangements with V and J called that TCRdb kept. Clones are partly lost; checked studies trace under half to an unresolved V gene and leave the rest unexplained. Recorded for this sample are approximately 91,000 clones; over 75% of them occurred a single time. 0.3% to 0.35% of the sample belongs to the ten largest clones. CDR1 and CDR2 (SNHLY, FYNNEI) derive from the germline V gene. Counted from cysteine to phenylalanine, this CDR3 has 13 amino acids. Only CDR3 DNA is held: 39 bases, read in frame from base 1. V loses 4 bases of germline sequence and J loses 5 bases, and the interval between the two ends is 11 bases.

The V and J segments used are TRBV2 and TRBJ1-2; D gene: possibly TRBD1, on 6 matching bases. This clonotype was sampled from an adult with an advanced solid tumor such as melanoma, head and neck, liver or kidney cancer. The input for sequencing was CD4+ or CD8+ T cells sorted from blood, taken in a trial of the OX40 agonist ivuxolimab. This receptor has the CDR3 CASSVGQRYGYTF. In nucleotides, the sequence is TGTGCCAGCAGTGTCGGACAGAGGTATGGCTACACCTTC.